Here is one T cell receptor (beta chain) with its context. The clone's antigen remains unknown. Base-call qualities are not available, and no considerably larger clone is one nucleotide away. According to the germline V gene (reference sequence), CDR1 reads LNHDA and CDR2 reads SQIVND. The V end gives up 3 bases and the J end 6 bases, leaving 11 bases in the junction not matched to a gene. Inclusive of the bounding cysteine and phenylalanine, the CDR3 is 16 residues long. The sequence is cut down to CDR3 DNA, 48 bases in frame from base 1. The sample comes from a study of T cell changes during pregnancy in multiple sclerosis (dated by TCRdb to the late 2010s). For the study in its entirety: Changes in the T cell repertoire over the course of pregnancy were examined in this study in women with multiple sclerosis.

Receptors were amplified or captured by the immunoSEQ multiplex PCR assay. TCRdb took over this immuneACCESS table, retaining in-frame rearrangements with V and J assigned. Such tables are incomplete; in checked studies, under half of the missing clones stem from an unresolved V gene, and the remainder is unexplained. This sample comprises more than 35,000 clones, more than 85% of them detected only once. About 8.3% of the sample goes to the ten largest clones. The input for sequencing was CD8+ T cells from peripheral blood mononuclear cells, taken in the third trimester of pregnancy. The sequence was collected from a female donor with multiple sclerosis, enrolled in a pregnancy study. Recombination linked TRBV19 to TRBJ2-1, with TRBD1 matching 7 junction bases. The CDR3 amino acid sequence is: CASSMYEGAAFNEQFF. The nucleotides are TGTGCCAGTAGTATGTATGAGGGGGCGGCTTTCAATGAGCAGTTCTTC.